The 14 T cell receptor beta chains given below trace back to one sample, sequenced in a study of T cell changes during pregnancy in multiple sclerosis. The protocol was immunoSEQ multiplex PCR, while the TCRdb copy is restricted to in-frame clones and leaves out a portion. The sample has over 35,000 clones, less than 95% seen once. This material consisted of CD4+ T cells from peripheral blood mononuclear cells, taken in the first trimester of pregnancy. These receptors were collected from a female donor in good health, enrolled as a control in a pregnancy study.

The rearrangement uses TRBV6-5 and TRBJ2-1, with 10 bases lining up with TRBD2. The germline gives CDR1 MNHEY, CDR2 SVGAGI. The CDR3 spans 15 residues. Losses at the gene ends were 6 bases for V and 5 bases for J; bases not matched to a gene: 7. The CDR3 nucleotides are TGTGCCAGCAGACCCCGGCTAGCGGGGGACAATGAGCAGTTCTTC. This gives the protein CASRPRLAGDNEQFF.

The chain employs TRBV6-5 and TRBJ1-5, with a weak D call TRBD1 (6 bases). In germline, CDR1 is MNHEY, CDR2 SVGAGI. The V end was cut by 6 bases, the J end by 3 bases, with 12 bases between. This CDR3 comprises 14 residues. The CDR3 DNA reads as TGTGCCAGCAGCCCAACAGGGCCCAATCAGCCCCAGCATTTT. Its protein product is CASSPTGPNQPQHF.

This chain uses TRBV9 with TRBJ2-5, with a weak D call TRBD1 (5 bases). Between the trimmed V and J ends, which lost 4 bases and 4 bases, there was a span of 14 bases. There are 14 residues in the CDR3. In germline, CDR1 is SGDLS, CDR2 YYNGEE. CDR3 DNA: TGTGCCAGCAGCCAAAGGGGCTGGGGAGAGACCCAGTACTTC. Translating gives CASSQRGWGETQYF.

The V gene is TRBV4-2, the J gene TRBJ2-2; 9 bases are shared with TRBD2. V dropped 1 base and J dropped 1; count of bases not matched to a gene: 1. The CDR3 sequence is 16 residues long. The germline V gene has CDR1 LGHNA and CDR2 YNFKEQ. CDR3 bases: TGTGCCAGCAGCCAAGTTAGCGGGGGGAACACCGGGGAGCTGTTTTTT. This codes for CASSQVSGGNTGELFF.

The chain has TRBV7-2 and TRBJ1-1, with D possibly being TRBD1 (5 bases). The V end was cut by 1 base, the J end by 10 bases, with 13 bases between. Germline-derived CDR1 and CDR2 are SGHTA and FQGNSA. The CDR3 contains 13 residues. Written as DNA, the CDR3 is TGTGCCAGCAGCTTAGTGGATGCGGGGCGAGCTTTCTTT. Translating gives CASSLVDAGRAFF.

The V and J genes are TRBV5-4 and TRBJ2-5, with TRBD1 matching over 9 bases. The DNA end is more similar to TRBJ2-7, so the J call may be wrong. There are 15 residues in the CDR3. Germline V gene lookup returns CDR1 SGHNT and CDR2 YYREEE (reference sequence). CDR3 nucleotide sequence: TGTGCCAGCAGCTTGGCGGACAGGGGAAGCTACGAGCAGTACTTC. Translated, it gives CASSLADRGSYEQYF.

The CDR3 DNA reads TGCGCCAGCAGCCAAGCGAATAGGGGGCGAAACACTGAAGCTTTCTTT. It is translated as CASSQANRGRNTEAFF. The chain combines TRBV4-1 with TRBJ1-1; TRBD1 agrees at 7 bases. V lost 1 base to trimming and J lost 2 bases; unmatched junction nucleotides: 7. Germline assignment: CDR1 MGHRA and CDR2 YSYEKL. CDR3 length equals 16 residues.

This sequence joins TRBV28 and TRBJ1-2; no reliable D call. Germline V gives CDR1 MDHEN, CDR2 SYDVKM. The CDR3 covers 15 residues. Trimming removed 2 bases from V and 7 bases from J, with 17 bases in between. The CDR3 sequence: CASSLRGVKGVGYTF. The CDR3 nucleotides are TGTGCCAGCAGTTTACGGGGAGTCAAGGGAGTTGGCTACACCTTC.

The gene calls are TRBV30 and TRBJ2-4, with unresolved D. Germline V gene sequence: CDR1 GTSNPN, CDR2 SVGIG (reference sequence). The V gene lost 0 bases and the J gene lost 0 bases, with 15 bases spanning the gap. The CDR3 totals 17 residues. CDR3 coding DNA: TGTGCCTGGAGTGTACGTATAGGCGAGGTAGCCAAAAACATTCAGTACTTC. Translation gives CAWSVRIGEVAKNIQYF.

CDR3 DNA sequence: TGCGCCAGCAGTATTCGGGGGGGGGAAGAGACCCAGTACTTC. This sequence encodes CASSIRGGEETQYF. The chain carries TRBV5-1 and TRBJ2-5, with TRBD2 matching 8 bases. Germline V CDR1 and CDR2: SGHRS, YFSETQ. The V and J ends lost 5 bases and 3 bases, in that order; junction bases with no gene match: 6. This CDR3 spans 14 amino acids.

The chain links TRBV5-4 to TRBJ2-3, with D unresolved. Deletions cut 5 bases from V and 4 bases from J, with 8 bases between. The CDR3 totals 12 residues. Per germline, CDR1 SGHNT and CDR2 YYREEE (reference sequence). The CDR3 loop reads CASSRFPDTQYF. For the CDR3, the DNA is TGTGCCAGCAGTCGGTTCCCAGATACGCAGTATTTT.

CDR3 nucleotide sequence: TGTGCCAGCAGCCATGATCGATCCGGGACAGGTGAAAAACTGTTTTTT. It codes for CASSHDRSGTGEKLFF. The V gene is TRBV14, the J gene TRBJ1-4; 8 positions agree with TRBD1. V shed 3 bases and J 7 bases; nucleotides not matched to a gene: 10. The V gene's germline CDR1 is SGHDN and CDR2 FVKESK. This CDR3 is 16 amino acids long. The complete variable domain, with remaining parts taken from reference TRBV14 and TRBJ1-4, reads EAGVTQFPSHSVIEKGQTVTLRCDPISGHDNLYWYRRVMGKEIKFLLHFVKESKQDESGMPNNRFLAERTGGTYSTLKVQPAELEDSGVYFCASSHDRSGTGEKLFFGSGTQLSVL.

This rearrangement joins TRBV2 to TRBJ1-1; D perhaps matches TRBD1 (6 bases). This CDR3 comprises 13 residues. Germline CDR1 SNHLY, CDR2 FYNNEI. V dropped 4 bases and J dropped 5 bases, with 11 bases sitting between them. The CDR3 is CASSAQGRTEAFF. CDR3 DNA: TGTGCCAGCAGTGCCCAGGGGCGGACTGAAGCTTTCTTT.

CDR3 sequence: CAWSVGRGYSNQPQHF. CDR3 nucleotide sequence: TGTGCCTGGAGTGTAGGTCGGGGTTATAGCAATCAGCCCCAGCATTTT. The chain combines TRBV30 with TRBJ1-5; D unresolved. Looked up from germline, CDR1 is GTSNPN and CDR2 is SVGIG (reference sequence). Trimming pared 0 bases from V and 0 bases from J, leaving 12 bases between. The CDR3 has 16 amino acids. Combining the CDR3 with reference TRBV30 and TRBJ1-5 gives the whole variable domain SQTIHQWPATLVQPVGSPLSLECTVEGTSNPNLYWYRQAAGRGLQLLFYSVGIGQISSEVPQNLSASRPQDRQFILSSKKLLLSDSGFYLCAWSVGRGYSNQPQHFGDGTRLSIL.